This TCR beta chain came from a study of blood T cell repertoires in COVID-19. This CDR3 has 14 amino acids. V was trimmed by 4 bases and J by 5 bases, leaving 12 bases between them. Per the germline V gene, CDR1 is LGHDT and CDR2 is YNNKEL (reference sequence). Sequencing was performed with immunoSEQ multiplex PCR; in TCRdb, only in-frame clones are kept and a portion is missing. The sample records 140,000 to 150,000 clones, over 70% being singletons. The gene calls are TRBV3-1 (or the pseudogene TRBV3-2) and TRBJ1-5; tentatively, D is TRBD1 (6 bases). The receptor was derived from a man aged 60-69 years who had recovered from COVID-19. The sample was PBMCs or T cells enriched from blood (not recorded which). CDR3 amino acids: CASSPGTTDQPQHF. The CDR3 DNA is TGTGCCAGCAGCCCTGGGACAACAGATCAGCCCCAGCATTTT.